These 17 T cell receptor beta chains were all obtained from the same sample, sequenced in a study of beta chain features in type 1 diabetes. Overall study results and limits: Among patients with Type 1 diabetes, TCRB CDR3s were moderately but significantly shorter in every one of the four CD4+ subsets.

The entirety of the isolated RNA underwent reverse transcription, so expressed TCRB transcripts were sequenced. Clones were sequenced by immunoSEQ multiplex PCR, and TCRdb holds only the in-frame ones, with some missing. The profile covers 150,000 or so clones, with 7.5% to 9.5% appearing a single time and approximately 0.54% taken by the ten largest. These receptors' targets are unknown. Specimen: central memory CD4+ T cells from blood. These receptors were obtained from a woman younger than 30 with type 1 diabetes.

The chain joins TRBV6-1 to TRBJ2-1, with 15 bases identical to TRBD2. The CDR3 loop spans 18 amino acids. Germline V gene lookup returns CDR1 MNHNS and CDR2 SASEGT. J lost 2 bases, V lost 4 bases, and 6 bases had no gene match. CDR3 protein: CASSGGLAGGLPYNEQFF. CDR3 nucleotides: TGTGCCAGCAGTGGGGGACTAGCGGGGGGCCTGCCCTACAATGAGCAGTTCTTC.

At least ten counts were recorded for this clone. V is TRBV16 and J is TRBJ1-1; tentative D call: TRBD1 (6 bases). The CDR3 has 14 residues. Germline assignment: CDR1 KGHSY and CDR2 FQNENV. V lost 2 bases, J lost 5 bases, and 12 bases lay in between. This CDR3 reads CASSQGTLRTEAFF. In nucleotides, the CDR3 is TGTGCCAGCAGCCAAGGGACACTTCGAACTGAAGCTTTCTTT.

The J gene is TRBJ2-5, the V gene TRBV9, with TRBD2 identical over 9 bases. The DNA matches TRBJ2-7 better at its end, which makes the J call doubtful. The CDR3 contains 16 residues. CDR1 SGDLS and CDR2 YYNGEE come from the germline V gene. CDR3 amino acids: CASSVETSGGFYEQYF. In DNA form, the CDR3 reads TGTGCCAGCAGCGTAGAGACTAGCGGCGGGTTCTACGAGCAGTACTTC.

This clone occurred a few times. The gene calls are TRBV18 and TRBJ1-2; D gene uncertain. Trimming removed 2 bases at V and 1 base at J, with 8 bases between. CDR1 is KGHSH, CDR2 LQKENI, per germline. This CDR3 comprises 14 residues. Written as DNA, the CDR3 is TGTGCCAGCTCACCAAGCGTCGGTAACTATGGCTACACCTTC. Encoded protein: CASSPSVGNYGYTF.

This clone was seen a few times. This CDR3 is CASSYISMSYGYTF. CDR3 nucleotide sequence: TGTGCCAGCAGTTACATTTCTATGTCGTATGGCTACACCTTC. The chain uses TRBV6-7 and TRBJ1-2; D gene ambiguous. TRBV6-7 is reported as an ORF; its role is uncertain. The V and J ends lost 2 bases and 5 bases respectively, with 12 bases between them. This CDR3 is 14 amino acids long.

This clone was seen a few times. This rearrangement joins TRBV7-2 to TRBJ1-5; TRBD1 aligns across 8 bases. Trimming cost V 4 bases and J 1 base; bases outside gene matches: 6. The CDR3 totals 16 residues. Looked up from germline, CDR1 is SGHTA and CDR2 is FQGNSA. The CDR3: CASSSGGIRSNQPQHF. In DNA, the CDR3 is TGTGCCAGCAGCTCAGGGGGCATTAGGAGCAATCAGCCCCAGCATTTT. Full variable domain (missing parts from reference TRBV7-2 and TRBJ1-5): GAGVSQSPSNKVTEKGKDVELRCDPISGHTALYWYRQSLGQGLEFLIYFQGNSAPDKSGLPSDRFSAERTGGSVSTLTIQRTQQEDSAVYLCASSSGGIRSNQPQHFGDGTRLSIL.

V usage is TRBV7-8 and J usage is TRBJ1-2, with D perhaps TRBD1 (6 bases). The CDR3 covers 14 residues. V shed 1 base and J shed 5 bases, with 11 bases lying between them. The germline gives CDR1 SGHVS, CDR2 FQNEAQ. The chain's CDR3 is CASSLGGHRYGYTF. Here the CDR3 DNA reads TGTGCCAGCAGCTTAGGGGGACACCGATATGGCTACACCTTC. The whole variable domain, remainder taken from reference TRBV7-8 and TRBJ1-2, is GAGVSQSPRYKVAKRGQDVALRCDPISGHVSLFWYQQALGQGPEFLTYFQNEAQLDKSGLPSDRFFAERPEGSVSTLKIQRTQQEDSAVYLCASSLGGHRYGYTFGSGTRLTVV.

This clone has a handful of counts. DNA of the CDR3: TGTGCCTGGACCTCGGACAGGGGACGGTCGGGCTACACCTTC. Its protein product is CAWTSDRGRSGYTF. V usage is TRBV30 and J usage is TRBJ1-2; TRBD1 matches 9 bases. Germline CDR1 and CDR2: GTSNPN and SVGIG (reference sequence). The CDR3 is 14 amino acids. With 4 bases clipped from V and 8 bases from J, the junction kept 11 bases outside the gene matches.

This clone has just a few counts. J is TRBJ2-3 and V is TRBV4-3, with 10 bases aligning to TRBD2. This CDR3 is 17 amino acids long. Trimming took 0 bases from V and 5 from J; bases not matched to a gene: 8. The germline V gene has CDR1 LGHNA and CDR2 YSLEER. The CDR3 is CASSQDLIAGGGDTQYF. CDR3 sequence (DNA): TGCGCCAGCAGCCAAGATCTAATAGCGGGAGGTGGAGATACGCAGTATTTT.

This clone came up a few times. The chain joins TRBV4-2 to TRBJ1-4; TRBD1 matches at 9 bases. CDR1 and CDR2 (germline): LGHNA, YNFKEQ. J gave up 6 bases and V 3 bases, and 5 bases lay outside the gene matches. The CDR3 consists of 15 residues. Written as DNA, the CDR3 is TGTGCCAGCAGCCAGGGGACAGGGTGGGATGAAAAACTGTTTTTT. It is translated as CASSQGTGWDEKLFF.

In this sample, this clone turned up a few times. The chain uses TRBV11-2 and TRBJ2-5; TRBD2 aligns across 10 bases. The V gene's germline CDR1 is SGHAT and CDR2 FQNNGV. The CDR3 has 15 amino acids. With 3 bases clipped from V and 7 bases from J, the junction kept 8 bases outside the gene matches. This CDR3 reads CASSFGLAGEGTQYF. In DNA, the CDR3 is TGTGCCAGCAGCTTTGGGCTAGCGGGAGAAGGGACCCAGTACTTC.

This clone was seen only a few times. The V gene is TRBV10-3, the J gene TRBJ2-1; 8 bases are shared with TRBD1. CDR1 is ENHRY, CDR2 SYGVKD, per germline. V gave up 8 bases and J gave up 0 bases; unmatched junction bases: 3. CDR3 length: 14 residues. The CDR3 protein is CAILGQGSYNEQFF. CDR3 nucleotide sequence: TGTGCCATCCTCGGACAGGGCTCCTACAATGAGCAGTTCTTC.

This sequence joins TRBV7-2 and TRBJ1-5; possible D gene TRBD1, 6 bases. Trimming took off 2 bases at V and 5 bases at J, with 13 bases between the two ends. Germline CDR1 reads SGHTA; CDR2 reads FQGNSA. This CDR3 contains 15 residues. The CDR3 region is CASSLQGRTDQPQHF. The CDR3 DNA follows: TGTGCCAGCAGCTTACAGGGGCGAACCGATCAGCCCCAGCATTTT.

The chain recombines TRBV7-6 with TRBJ2-3; tentatively, D is TRBD1 (5 bases). Germline CDR1 and CDR2: SGHVS and FNYEAQ. The CDR3 loop spans 14 amino acids. V gave up 2 bases and J gave up 2 bases, with 8 bases separating them. The CDR3 sequence: CASSLRGITDTQYF. The CDR3 DNA reads TGTGCCAGCAGCTTAAGGGGTATCACAGATACGCAGTATTTT.

The chain joins TRBV7-2 to TRBJ2-1; the match to TRBD1 covers 7 bases. CDR3 length equals 16 residues. After removal of 1 base from V and 7 bases from J, the junction contained 10 bases not matched to a gene. The germline gives CDR1 SGHTA, CDR2 FQGNSA. The CDR3 DNA reads as TGTGCCAGCAGCTTAGACACAGGGGCAATGGGAAATGAGCAGTTCTTC. It encodes CASSLDTGAMGNEQFF.

There are a few counts of this clone. This sequence joins TRBV5-1 and TRBJ2-5, with a weak D call TRBD2 (6 bases). Germline-derived CDR1 and CDR2 are SGHRS and YFSETQ. With 0 bases removed from V and 3 bases from J, the gap between germline ends came to 9 bases. The CDR3 consists of 14 residues. DNA of the CDR3: TGCGCCAGCAGCTTGGTCGGAGGGAAAGAGACCCAGTACTTC. It is translated as CASSLVGGKETQYF.

This clone was picked up a small number of times. The V call is TRBV9, the J call TRBJ1-3; D unclear. Looked up from germline, CDR1 is SGDLS and CDR2 is YYNGEE. Trimming pared 2 bases from V and 0 bases from J, leaving 15 bases between. This CDR3 is built from 17 residues. In DNA, the CDR3 is TGTGCCAGCAGCGTCCAGGATACCCAAAACTCTGGAAACACCATATATTTT. As protein: CASSVQDTQNSGNTIYF.